These 18 T cell receptor beta chains were sequenced from one sample in a study of regulatory T cells in long-lasting Graves disease. Arm-PCR of CDR3 regions with iRepertoire HTBI primers generated TCR beta libraries. TCRdb independently ran MiXCR on the multiplex PCR reads; one entry per CDR3 protein. The data hold a few hundred thousand distinct CDR3 sequences, with 20% to 25% observed a single time. Time point noted: persistent/refractory GD, antithyroid drugs over 5 years with positive TRAb. The TCR library was made from RNA that had been extracted from PBMCs in TRIzol. Sequenced material: peripheral blood mononuclear cells (PBMCs), taken when the disease was refractory, from a patient treated with antithyroid drugs. These receptors were obtained from a female donor with Graves disease.

The sample holds a few counts of this clonotype. This chain's CDR3 is CASSLPSGRHGYTF. The CDR3 DNA is TGTGCCAGCAGCTTACCGTCAGGGAGGCATGGCTACACCTTC. The gene calls are TRBV7-2 and TRBJ1-2, with D possibly TRBD1 on 5 matching bases. This CDR3 region has 14 residues. Per germline, CDR1 SGHTA and CDR2 FQGNSA. V lost 2 bases and J lost 6, with 13 bases in between.

This clonotype has a count of ten or more. The J gene is TRBJ1-6, the V gene TRBV10-2; 7 positions agree with TRBD1. This CDR3 comprises 13 residues. Trimming took 5 bases from V and 5 from J; bases not matched to a gene: 0. Germline V CDR1 and CDR2: WSHSY, SAAADI. DNA for the CDR3: TGCGCCAGCAGTACAGGGGATAATTCACCCCTCCACTTT. Amino acid sequence: CASSTGDNSPLHF.

The V call is TRBV6-1, the J call TRBJ1-4, with a tentative D call TRBD1 (6 bases). Trimming took 5 bases from V and 8 from J, leaving 18 bases between them. The CDR3 totals 15 residues. Germline CDR1 and CDR2: MNHNS and SASEGT. The CDR3, as DNA: TGTGCCAGCAGTACCCGCGGGGGCGGAGAGGAAAAACTGTTTTTT. It encodes CASSTRGGGEEKLFF.

The rearrangement uses TRBV6-1 and TRBJ2-7; 11 bases align to TRBD1. The CDR3 is 16 residues long. Germline CDR1 MNHNS, CDR2 SASEGT. The junction had 9 bases not matched to a gene; V was cut back by 6 bases and J by 2 bases. CDR3 region: CASSLIPGQGAYEQYF. The CDR3, as DNA: TGTGCCAGCAGCCTTATACCGGGACAGGGGGCCTACGAGCAGTACTTC.

This clonotype occurred many times. The rearrangement links TRBV28 to TRBJ1-2, with 7 bases fitting TRBD1. The CDR3 is made up of 13 amino acids. The trim removed 5 bases at V and 8 bases at J, leaving 8 bases unmatched. CDR1 MDHEN and CDR2 SYDVKM come from the germline V gene. The CDR3 DNA follows: TGTGCCAGCAGTCCACCCACAGGGGCCGGCTACACCTTC. Translating gives CASSPPTGAGYTF.

The CDR3 DNA reads as TGTGCCAGTACCCAATTGGGTTATAGCAATCAGCCCCAGCATTTT. Its protein is CASTQLGYSNQPQHF. The chain uses TRBV19 and TRBJ1-5; D not certain. The length of the CDR3 is 15 residues. The V and J ends lost 7 bases and 0 bases respectively, with 13 bases between them. Per the germline V gene, CDR1 is LNHDA and CDR2 is SQIVND (reference sequence).

There are a few counts of this clonotype. The V gene is TRBV28, the J gene TRBJ1-5; the match to TRBD1 covers 8 bases. The CDR3 covers 14 residues. Germline CDR1 reads MDHEN; CDR2 reads SYDVKM. The ends lost 5 bases at V and 6 bases at J; junction bases unmatched: 6. Written as DNA, the CDR3 is TGTGCCAGCAGTCTTCGACAGGGGAGTCAGCCCCAGCATTTT. Its protein is CASSLRQGSQPQHF.

The chain uses TRBV6-2 or TRBV6-3 and TRBJ1-2; 8 bases are a match to TRBD1. Germline V gene sequence: CDR1 MNHEY, CDR2 SVGEGT. V dropped 5 bases and J dropped 6; count of bases not matched to a gene: 11. The CDR3 spans 15 residues. The CDR3 DNA reads TGTGCCAGCAGTGAGTCGACTCAGGGGGCGGATGGCTACACCTTC. Amino acid sequence: CASSESTQGADGYTF.

The chain joins TRBV7-2 to TRBJ2-1; 9 nucleotides agree with TRBD1. CDR1 and CDR2 (germline): SGHTA, FQGNSA. Trimming removed 5 bases from V and 3 bases from J; junction bases left unmatched: 14. This CDR3 comprises 18 residues. This chain's CDR3 is CASSLEIGQGTYYNEQFF. The CDR3 DNA sequence: TGTGCCAGCAGCCTCGAAATCGGACAGGGGACATACTACAATGAGCAGTTCTTC.

The chain recombines TRBV4-3 with TRBJ2-7, with 11 bases matching TRBD2. The V gene's germline CDR1 is LGHNA and CDR2 YSLEER. J gave up 1 base and V 1 base, and 3 bases lay outside the gene matches. The CDR3 length is 16 residues. The CDR3 nucleotides are TGCGCCAGCAGCCAAGGACTAGCGGGACCGTCCTACGAGCAGTACTTC. It specifies CASSQGLAGPSYEQYF.

The J gene is TRBJ2-1, the V gene TRBV29-1; the D gene is possibly TRBD2 (6 bases). CDR1 is SQVTM, CDR2 ANQGSEA, per germline. Trimming stripped 6 bases from V and 4 bases from J, with 16 bases between. CDR3 length: 14 residues. This CDR3 reads CSVLWDLSYNEQFF. Written as DNA, the CDR3 is TGCAGCGTCCTTTGGGACTTATCTTACAATGAGCAGTTCTTC.

The genes are TRBV29-1 and TRBJ2-7, with D unresolved. Trimming removed 5 bases at V and 0 bases at J, with 11 bases between. The germline V gene has CDR1 SQVTM and CDR2 ANQGSEA. This CDR3 region has 13 residues. The CDR3 DNA follows: TGCAGCGTTTCTCTCGGCGGCTCCTACGAGCAGTACTTC. It translates to CSVSLGGSYEQYF.

This clonotype was counted only a few times. The conserved final phenylalanine or tryptophan is absent from the CDR3, which likely points to a read error. V is TRBV12-5 and J is TRBJ1-1; D perhaps matches TRBD1 (5 bases). Germline values: CDR1 LGHNT, CDR2 FRNRAP. The CDR3 extends over 14 amino acids. Trimming removed 7 bases at V and 4 bases at J, with 16 bases between. CDR3: CASAQGEWSTEAFL. In nucleotides, the CDR3 is TGTGCTAGTGCCCAGGGAGAATGGAGCACTGAAGCTTTCCTT.

The chain uses TRBV30 and TRBJ1-2; no clear D gene. The germline gives CDR1 GTSNPN, CDR2 SVGIG (reference sequence). The length of the CDR3 is 12 residues. Trimming took 5 bases from V and 5 from J, leaving 12 bases between them. The CDR3 DNA sequence: TGTGCCTGGGGTCAGGCGCGGTATGGCTACACCTTC. Amino acids: CAWGQARYGYTF. The full variable domain, in which reference TRBV30 and TRBJ1-2 provide the parts outside the CDR3, is SQTIHQWPATLVQPVGSPLSLECTVEGTSNPNLYWYRQAAGRGLQLLFYSVGIGQISSEVPQNLSASRPQDRQFILSSKKLLLSDSGFYLCAWGQARYGYTFGSGTRLTVV.

This clonotype turned up a few times. J is TRBJ2-7 and V is TRBV10-3, with TRBD2 matching 7 bases. With 10 bases clipped from V and 5 bases from J, the junction kept 8 bases outside the gene matches. CDR1 is ENHRY and CDR2 is SYGVKD in the germline V gene. The CDR3 runs 12 residues. The DNA for the CDR3 is TGTGCCACCAGCGGGGACGGGGACGAGCAGTACTTC. It specifies CATSGDGDEQYF.

Ten or more counts support this clonotype. The DNA of the CDR3 is TGTGCCAGCAGTTCCGGGACAGGGTTCGAGCAGTACTTC. Translation gives CASSSGTGFEQYF. The chain has TRBV27 and TRBJ2-7; 9 bases are shared with TRBD1. The V segment lost 4 bases and the J segment 6 bases; nucleotides outside the gene matches: 4. Germline values: CDR1 MNHEY, CDR2 SMNVEV (reference sequence). The CDR3 has 13 residues.

Concerning this clonotype: The junction and the germline gene differ at one end; a read error may be behind it. The chain couples TRBV7-9 to TRBJ2-5, with D possibly matching TRBD2 (6 bases). The CDR3 is 14 residues long. Per the germline V gene, CDR1 is SEHNR and CDR2 is FQNEAQ (reference sequence). CDR3 loop: CASSFSGNQETQYF. The CDR3 nucleotides read TGCGCCAGCAGCTTTAGCGGCAACCAAGAGACCCAGTACTTC. Looking up the rest from reference TRBV7-9 and TRBJ2-5 gives the full variable domain: DTGVSQNPRHKITKRGQNVTFRCDPISEHNRLYWYRQTLGQGPEFLTYFQNEAQLEKSRLLSDRFSAERPKGSFSTLEIQRTEQGDSAMYLCASSFSGNQETQYFGPGTRLLVL.

The chain carries TRBV2 and TRBJ2-1; 11 nucleotides match TRBD2. CDR1 and CDR2 from the germline V gene are SNHLY and FYNNEI. With V trimmed by 3 bases and J by 0 bases, 7 bases remained unmatched. The CDR3 extends over 18 amino acids. CDR3 amino acids: CASSDEVAGGSSYNEQFF. The CDR3 nucleotides are TGTGCCAGCAGTGATGAGGTAGCGGGAGGGAGCTCCTACAATGAGCAGTTCTTC.